The sequence of this TCR beta chain was determined in a study of T cells in Graves' hyperthyroidism and ophthalmopathy. This clonotype has a count of ten or more. The antigen is undetermined. Researchers barred patients who had uncontrolled infection, other autoimmune disease, pregnancy or lactation. PBMCs stemmed from 10 ml fresh peripheral blood. Authors of the study amplified TCR beta CDR3 regions from RNA transcripts. In the first-round RT-PCR of the TCR CDR3, the HTBI primer set was used. TCRdb used MiXCR to reprocess the multiplex PCR reads, holding one entry per CDR3 protein. The sample shows a few hundred thousand distinct CDR3 sequences, 17% of them seen only once. The germline V and J ends were trimmed by 6 bases and 3 bases, with 15 bases remaining between them. The V gene's germline CDR1 is MNHEY and CDR2 SMNVEV (reference sequence). The CDR3 loop spans 15 amino acids. Findings and limits, study-wide: A model of 13 V-J pairs discriminated ophthalmopathy from stable hyperthyroidism. Ophthalmopathy prediction by the model preceded onset by a median about 6.5 months.

The chain couples TRBV27 to TRBJ2-1; the D gene could be TRBD1 or TRBD2 (5 bases each). The clonotype was recovered from a woman younger than 30 with Graves' ophthalmopathy. The sequencing input was blood. The CDR3 loop reads CASSTGASGYNEQFF. The DNA of the CDR3 is TGTGCCAGCAGCACAGGTGCGAGCGGCTACAATGAGCAGTTCTTC.